A single sample gave rise to the 2 T cell receptor beta chains below, sequenced in a study of T cells of healthy individuals. TCRdb redid the calling of the 5' RACE reads with MiXCR, one entry per CDR3 protein. The sample yields roughly 87,000 distinct CDR3 sequences, approximately 18% seen once. The origin of the receptors is a human donor in good health.

V and J are TRBV18 and TRBJ1-4; D is possibly TRBD1 (5 bases). The CDR3 is 16 amino acids. V lost 3 bases and J 0 bases, leaving 11 bases between the germline ends. Germline loops: CDR1 KGHSH, CDR2 LQKENI. For the CDR3, the DNA is TGTGCCAGCTCACCGACAGTTGGGTCAACTAATGAAAAACTGTTTTTT. Amino acid sequence: CASSPTVGSTNEKLFF.

The rearrangement links TRBV3-1 to TRBJ1-1; D is undetermined. Germline CDR1 is LGHDT and CDR2 is YNNKEL (reference sequence). CDR3 length: 16 residues. The V and J ends lost 0 bases and 0 bases respectively, with 11 bases between them. The CDR3 coding sequence is TGTGCCAGCAGCCAAGAATTCCGTCGCATGAACACTGAAGCTTTCTTT. Protein sequence: CASSQEFRRMNTEAFF.